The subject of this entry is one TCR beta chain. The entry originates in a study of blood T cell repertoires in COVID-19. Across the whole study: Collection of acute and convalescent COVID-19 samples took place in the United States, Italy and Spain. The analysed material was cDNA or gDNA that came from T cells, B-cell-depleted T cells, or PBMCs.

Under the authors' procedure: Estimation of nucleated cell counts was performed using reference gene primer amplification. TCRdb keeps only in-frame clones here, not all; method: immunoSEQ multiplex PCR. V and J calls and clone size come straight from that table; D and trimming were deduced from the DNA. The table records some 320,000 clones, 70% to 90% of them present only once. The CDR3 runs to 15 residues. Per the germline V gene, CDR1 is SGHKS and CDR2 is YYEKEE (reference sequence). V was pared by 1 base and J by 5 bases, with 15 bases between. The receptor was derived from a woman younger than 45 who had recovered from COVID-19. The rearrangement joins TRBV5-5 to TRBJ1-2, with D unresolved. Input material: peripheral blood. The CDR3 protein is CASSLSSTDFYGYTF. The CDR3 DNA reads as TGTGCCAGCAGCTTGTCCAGCACAGATTTTTATGGCTACACCTTC.